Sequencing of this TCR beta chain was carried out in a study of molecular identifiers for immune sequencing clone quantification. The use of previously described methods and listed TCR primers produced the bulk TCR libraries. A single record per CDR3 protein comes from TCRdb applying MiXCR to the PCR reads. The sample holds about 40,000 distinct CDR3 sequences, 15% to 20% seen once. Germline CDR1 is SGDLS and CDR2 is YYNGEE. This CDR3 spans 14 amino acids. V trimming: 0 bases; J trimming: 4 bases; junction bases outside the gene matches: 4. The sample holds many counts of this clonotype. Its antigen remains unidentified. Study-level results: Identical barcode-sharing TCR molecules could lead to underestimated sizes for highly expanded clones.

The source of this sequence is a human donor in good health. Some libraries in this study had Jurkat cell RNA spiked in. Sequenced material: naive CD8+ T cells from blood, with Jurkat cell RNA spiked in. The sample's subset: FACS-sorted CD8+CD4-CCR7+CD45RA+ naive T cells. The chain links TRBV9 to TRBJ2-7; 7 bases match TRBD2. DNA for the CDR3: TGTGCCAGCAGCGTAGCGGGGGGTGGATACGAGCAGTACTTC. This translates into CASSVAGGGYEQYF. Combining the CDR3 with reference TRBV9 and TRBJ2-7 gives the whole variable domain DSGVTQTPKHLITATGQRVTLRCSPRSGDLSVYWYQQSLDQGLQFLIQYYNGEERAKGNILERFSAQQFPDLHSELNLSSLELGDSALYFCASSVAGGGYEQYFGPGTRLTVT.